The 20 T cell receptor beta chains reported below all come from one sample, sequenced in a study of T cell responses to AZD1222 COVID-19 vaccine (dated by TCRdb to about 2021). The time point label here, explained by the study, means: baseline before first vaccination. Libraries came from the immunoSEQ multiplex PCR assay. As stored in TCRdb, this immuneACCESS dataset retains in-frame rearrangements with V and J assigned. A fraction of the clones does not appear; measured against another copy, unresolved V genes explain less than half of the discrepancy, and the remainder lacks a known reason. A total of about 120,000 clones appear in this sample, roughly 92% of them only once. Approximately 4.5% of the sample comes from the top ten. The material sequenced was peripheral blood, taken on day 0 of AZD1222 vaccination. The receptors were sampled from an adult in good health.

CDR3 DNA: TGTGCCAGCAGTCCCAGAACAGGGGTATATGGAAACACCATATATTTT. Its protein product is CASSPRTGVYGNTIYF. The gene calls are TRBV28 and TRBJ1-3; TRBD1 matches at 7 bases. Germline CDR1 is MDHEN and CDR2 is SYDVKM. The length of the CDR3 is 16 residues. V shed 5 bases, J shed 3 bases, and the junction held 10 bases outside the gene matches.

The chain carries TRBV27 and TRBJ1-5; a weak D match, TRBD1 (6 bases). The CDR3 consists of 15 residues. Germline CDR1 and CDR2: MNHEY and SMNVEV (reference sequence). Trimming left V 8 bases short and J 2 bases short, with 16 bases between. The CDR3 coding sequence is TGTGCCAGCTCCCTCCAGGGGCTTGGCAATCAGCCCCAGCATTTT. Translation gives CASSLQGLGNQPQHF.

The chain has TRBV11-3 and TRBJ2-7, with 10 bases matching TRBD2. The CDR3 spans 15 residues. The germline gives CDR1 SGHNT, CDR2 YENEEA. The V segment lost 0 bases and the J segment 7 bases; nucleotides outside the gene matches: 6. Here the CDR3 reads CASSLDQASGREQYF. The CDR3 DNA is TGTGCCAGCAGCTTAGATCAGGCTAGCGGGAGAGAGCAGTACTTC.

This clone showed up just once. The genes are TRBV29-1 and TRBJ2-7; D is perhaps TRBD1 (5 bases). Germline V gene lookup returns CDR1 SQVTM and CDR2 ANQGSEA. Between the trimmed V and J ends, which lost 4 bases and 3 bases, there was a span of 13 bases. The CDR3 loop spans 13 amino acids. The CDR3 region is CSVGDRTNYEQYF. CDR3 sequence (DNA): TGCAGCGTTGGGGATAGGACAAACTACGAGCAGTACTTC.

The rearrangement joins TRBV11-2 to TRBJ1-3, with D possibly TRBD1 on 6 matching bases. Trimming took 5 bases from V and 0 from J, leaving 11 bases between them. CDR3 length equals 15 residues. Germline V gene sequence: CDR1 SGHAT, CDR2 FQNNGV. CDR3 protein: CASSPQDSSGNTIYF. As DNA, the CDR3 is TGTGCCAGCAGCCCCCAGGACAGCTCTGGAAACACCATATATTTT.

The J gene is TRBJ1-2, the V gene TRBV5-1; 8 nucleotides align to TRBD1. Germline-derived CDR1 and CDR2 are SGHRS and YFSETQ. The junction had 10 bases not matched to a gene; V was cut back by 5 bases and J by 7 bases. The CDR3 contains 14 residues. The CDR3, as DNA: TGCGCCAGCAGGTCGCAGGACAGGGCCACTGGCTACACCTTC. The encoded protein is CASRSQDRATGYTF.

The J gene is TRBJ2-3, the V gene TRBV5-1; 9 nucleotides agree with TRBD1. The CDR3 extends over 16 amino acids. CDR1 and CDR2 (germline): SGHRS, YFSETQ. V dropped 0 bases and J dropped 0; count of bases not matched to a gene: 2. Here the CDR3 reads CASSLVGQGSTDTQYF. In DNA form, the CDR3 reads TGCGCCAGCAGCTTGGTGGGACAGGGAAGCACAGATACGCAGTATTTT.

V gene TRBV7-2 combines with J gene TRBJ1-2; tentatively, D is TRBD1 (5 bases). Germline assignment: CDR1 SGHTA and CDR2 FQGNSA. Between the trimmed V and J ends, which lost 1 base and 4 bases, there was a span of 10 bases. The CDR3 runs 14 residues. CDR3 in amino acids: CASSLVQVSYGYTF. The CDR3, as DNA: TGTGCCAGCAGCTTAGTACAGGTTTCCTATGGCTACACCTTC.

The chain combines TRBV27 with TRBJ1-5, with D possibly matching TRBD1 (6 bases). This CDR3 has 15 amino acids. Per the germline V gene, CDR1 is MNHEY and CDR2 is SMNVEV (reference sequence). V was trimmed by 7 bases and J by 6 bases, leaving 19 bases between them. CDR3 sequence (DNA): TGTGCCAGCACCGAACGGCTGGGGGCCGGTCAGCCCCAGCATTTT. It specifies CASTERLGAGQPQHF.

This chain uses TRBV4-1 with TRBJ2-1; D assignment may be TRBD1 or TRBD2 (5 bases each). Germline CDR1 is MGHRA and CDR2 is YSYEKL. V gave up 0 bases and J gave up 10 bases, with 16 bases separating them. CDR3 length: 15 amino acids. The CDR3 DNA reads TGCGCCAGCAGCCAAGAATTTGCAGGGACCGCGGAGCAGTTCTTC. Translated, it gives CASSQEFAGTAEQFF.

J is TRBJ2-7 and V is TRBV15; D is possibly TRBD1 (6 bases). This CDR3 region has 16 residues. Trimming shortened V by 5 bases and J by 7 bases, and 24 bases separated the two germline ends. Germline CDR1 and CDR2: LNHNV and YYDKDF (reference sequence). CDR3 sequence (DNA): TGTGCCACCAGCTCCCGGGACACAGTATCCTTGAGGGAGCAGTACTTC. Translated, it gives CATSSRDTVSLREQYF.

In its sample, this clone was seen a few times. V is TRBV13 and J is TRBJ1-1; tentative D call: TRBD1 (5 bases). The CDR3 is 13 residues long. Between the trimmed V and J ends, which lost 6 bases and 4 bases, there was a span of 12 bases. The V gene's germline CDR1 is PRHDT and CDR2 FYEKMQ (reference sequence). The CDR3 nucleotides read TGTGCCAGCAGTTCTCCTGGGGGCACTGAAGCTTTCTTT. Residues: CASSSPGGTEAFF.

This chain connects TRBV29-1 to TRBJ2-7; perhaps TRBD2 as D (5 bases). Germline CDR1 is SQVTM and CDR2 is ANQGSEA. This CDR3 spans 10 amino acids. V gave up 4 bases and J gave up 9 bases, with 10 bases separating them. DNA of the CDR3: TGCAGCGTTGGGGCAGGAGGGCAGTACTTC. It translates to CSVGAGGQYF.

V is TRBV24-1 and J is TRBJ2-4; 8 nucleotides agree with TRBD2. V dropped 4 bases and J dropped 8; count of bases not matched to a gene: 12. The CDR3 runs 16 residues. Germline V CDR1 and CDR2: KGHDR, SFDVKD. CDR3 in amino acids: CATSDPGTREGDIQYF. In nucleotides, the CDR3 is TGTGCCACCAGTGACCCCGGGACTAGGGAAGGCGACATTCAGTACTTC.

Written as DNA, the CDR3 is TGTGCCAGCAGCCAAGGAGCGGGAGAATTCGAGCAGTACTTC. Encoded protein: CASSQGAGEFEQYF. The V call is TRBV3-1 (or the pseudogene TRBV3-2), the J call TRBJ2-7, with 8 bases lining up with TRBD2. The germline CDR1 and CDR2 sequences are LGHDT and YNNKEL (reference sequence). This CDR3 is built from 14 residues. J lost 6 bases, V lost 1 base, and 5 bases had no gene match.

This chain joins TRBV6-4 and TRBJ1-2; TRBD1 might be the D (5 bases). Germline-derived CDR1 and CDR2 are MRHNA and SNTAGT. The CDR3 consists of 13 residues. V was pared by 4 bases and J by 0 bases, with 6 bases between. DNA of the CDR3: TGTGCCAGCAGTGCGGGACCTAACTATGGCTACACCTTC. Encoded protein: CASSAGPNYGYTF.

The rearrangement links TRBV18 to TRBJ2-4; D may be TRBD2 (5 bases). Trimming took 3 bases from V and 1 from J, leaving 10 bases between them. Germline V lookup: CDR1 KGHSH, CDR2 LQKENI. CDR3 length: 15 amino acids. The chain's CDR3 is CASSPLPGAKNIQYF. As DNA, the CDR3 is TGTGCCAGCTCACCTCTACCGGGGGCCAAAAACATTCAGTACTTC.

The CDR3 region is CASLPGDRKYNEQFF. CDR3 DNA: TGTGCCAGCCTTCCCGGGGACAGAAAATACAATGAGCAGTTCTTC. The chain is built from TRBV28 and TRBJ2-1, with 7 bases identical to TRBD1. Germline loops: CDR1 MDHEN, CDR2 SYDVKM. The CDR3 totals 15 residues. V trimming: 8 bases; J trimming: 4 bases; junction bases outside the gene matches: 11.

The gene calls are TRBV28 and TRBJ1-6, with no clear D. Germline loops: CDR1 MDHEN, CDR2 SYDVKM. V lost 6 bases to trimming and J lost 6 bases, with 12 bases between them. This CDR3 has 14 residues. The DNA of the CDR3 is TGTGCCAGCAGCGGACGACGGGTTAATTCACCCCTCCACTTT. It yields the protein CASSGRRVNSPLHF.

The chain employs TRBV9 and TRBJ1-1; D uncertain. CDR1 and CDR2 (germline): SGDLS, YYNGEE. This CDR3 is built from 14 residues. The V end was cut by 0 bases, the J end by 1 base, with 7 bases between. This CDR3 is CASSVAWGNTEAFF. The CDR3 coding sequence is TGTGCCAGCAGCGTAGCTTGGGGGAACACTGAAGCTTTCTTT.